These T cell receptor beta chains were read from a single sample in a study of technical replicates of blood from several donors. Only in-frame clones appear in the TCRdb table, and some are missing; sequencing was by immunoSEQ multiplex PCR. Altogether approximately 93,000 clones are present, 90% to 95% being singletons, with the ten largest covering under 0.3%. The specimen sequenced was T cells isolated from PBMCs. The receptors derive from a human donor in good health. The CDR3 runs from the conserved cysteine through the conserved F or W. Fields, in order: CDR3 DNA, CDR3 protein, clone size, V gene, J gene, D gene. The D gene is left open where the match is weak. The listing skips clone size in some rows; elsewhere it reads once, few, many or a size class.

TGTGCCACCAGCAGAGTCTTCAGGGGTGTGAGCAATCAGCCCCAGCATTTT	CATSRVFRGVSNQPQHF	-	TRBV15	TRBJ1-5	-
TGTGCCTGGTCGGTACAGTACACTGAAGCTTTCTTT	CAWSVQYTEAFF	-	TRBV30	TRBJ1-1	-
TGTGCCAGCAGTGATGGACTAGCGGGAGCACACGAGCAGTACTTC	CASSDGLAGAHEQYF	-	TRBV6-6	TRBJ2-7	TRBD2
TGCGCCAGCAGCTTCCCCTTTCGGGGACAGGGCTCCGGTCGTCCGTCTAACTATGGCTACACCTTC	CASSFPFRGQGSGRPSNYGYTF	once	TRBV5-1	TRBJ1-2	TRBD1
TGCGCCAGCAGCTTGGAAGCGCAGAACCACAATGAGCAGTTCTTC	CASSLEAQNHNEQFF	-	TRBV5-1	TRBJ2-1	-
TGTGCCAGCAGCCAAATACGACAGGGGCGGTGGTACGAGCAGTACTTC	CASSQIRQGRWYEQYF	-	TRBV28	TRBJ2-7	TRBD1
TGTGCCTCACGGACAGGGGACACTGAAGCTTTCTTT	CASRTGDTEAFF	-	TRBV6-1	TRBJ1-1	TRBD1
TGTGCCAGCAGCCAAGACAGGGGGCGAGCCTACGAGCAGTACTTC	CASSQDRGRAYEQYF	once	TRBV14	TRBJ2-7	TRBD1
TGTGCCAGCAGCTCCGGAGGTGGCGTCTCGGTAGATACGCAGTATTTT	CASSSGGGVSVDTQYF	-	TRBV7-9	TRBJ2-3	-
TGTGCCAGCAGCTTACTCGGGAGCGGGGTTCCCTACGAGCAGTACTTC	CASSLLGSGVPYEQYF	-	TRBV7-2	TRBJ2-7	TRBD2
TGCGCCAGCAGTGAGCCGGGGGGACTAGCGGCGGGGAGCTCCTACAATGAGCAGTTCTTC	CASSEPGGLAAGSSYNEQFF	-	TRBV10-2	TRBJ2-1	TRBD2
TGCAGCGTTGAAATTAGCGGGAACCCGGACACCGGGGAGCTGTTTTTT	CSVEISGNPDTGELFF	-	TRBV29-1	TRBJ2-2	TRBD2
TGTGCCAGAGGGCAGGGGGCAACTAACTATGGCTACACCTTC	CARGQGATNYGYTF	-	TRBV30	TRBJ1-2	TRBD1
TGTGCCAGCAGTGCCGGGACAGTTCCCTACGAGCAGTACTTC	CASSAGTVPYEQYF	-	TRBV6-1	TRBJ2-7	TRBD1
TGCGCCAGCTTGGGCACCTCCTACAATGAGCAGTTCTTC	CASLGTSYNEQFF	-	TRBV10-2	TRBJ2-1	-
TGTGCCAGCAGCTTGTCTCAGACCGGGGAGCTGTTTTTT	CASSLSQTGELFF	-	TRBV5-4	TRBJ2-2	-
TGTGCCAGTAGTATAGAGGGGACAGGTATGGACTTCACAGATACGCAGTATTTT	CASSIEGTGMDFTDTQYF	-	TRBV19	TRBJ2-3	TRBD1
TGTGCCAGCAGACGGAGCAGCTCCTACGAGCAGTACTTC	CASRRSSSYEQYF	-	TRBV5-5	TRBJ2-7	-
TGTGCCTGGTTGGACAGGGCCTACGAGCAGTACTTC	CAWLDRAYEQYF	-	TRBV30	TRBJ2-7	TRBD1
TGCAGCGTTGATGGCCTTTATAGCGGGAGCCCCTACAATGAGCAGTTCTTC	CSVDGLYSGSPYNEQFF	-	TRBV29-1	TRBJ2-1	TRBD2
TGTGCCAGCAGTTTGACAGGGGGCTGGAATCAGCCCCAGCATTTT	CASSLTGGWNQPQHF	once	TRBV5-6	TRBJ1-5	TRBD1
TGTGCCAGCAGCACGGGGACAGGGGGCAGTCAGCCCCAGCATTTT	CASSTGTGGSQPQHF	once	TRBV9	TRBJ1-5	TRBD1
TGTGCCAGCAGTTCCGGATTTTTGACAGGGGGCAGTGGCTATGGCTACACCTTC	CASSSGFLTGGSGYGYTF	-	TRBV27	TRBJ1-2	TRBD1
TGCGCCAGCAGACCCTCTGGGGGGGGAAGCTACAATGAGCAGTTCTTC	CASRPSGGGSYNEQFF	-	TRBV4-1	TRBJ2-1	TRBD2
TGTGCCAGTAGGGAGACTAGCGGGAGAGTGAACACCGGGGAGCTGTTTTTT	CASRETSGRVNTGELFF	-	TRBV19	TRBJ2-2	TRBD2
TGTGCCAGCAGCGCGGGCTACTCCTACGAGCAGTACTTC	CASSAGYSYEQYF	once	TRBV6-5	TRBJ2-7	-
TGCGCCAGCAGTGAGCAGGGGCAGAACACTGAAGCTTTCTTT	CASSEQGQNTEAFF	few	TRBV10-2	TRBJ1-1	-
TGTGCCAGCAGCTTTTGGACAGGGGGCACAGATACGCAGTATTTT	CASSFWTGGTDTQYF	-	TRBV5-4	TRBJ2-3	TRBD1
TGTGCCAGCAGCGTAGCGGGACAAGGGGAACTGTTTTTT	CASSVAGQGELFF	-	TRBV9	TRBJ1-4	-
TGTGCCAGCAGCTACGGGGGGACTAATGAAAAACTGTTTTTT	CASSYGGTNEKLFF	-	TRBV5-6	TRBJ1-4	-
TGTGCCAGTAGTATGTTACTAGCGGGAGTCGAATACAATGAGCAGTTCTTC	CASSMLLAGVEYNEQFF	-	TRBV19	TRBJ2-1	TRBD2